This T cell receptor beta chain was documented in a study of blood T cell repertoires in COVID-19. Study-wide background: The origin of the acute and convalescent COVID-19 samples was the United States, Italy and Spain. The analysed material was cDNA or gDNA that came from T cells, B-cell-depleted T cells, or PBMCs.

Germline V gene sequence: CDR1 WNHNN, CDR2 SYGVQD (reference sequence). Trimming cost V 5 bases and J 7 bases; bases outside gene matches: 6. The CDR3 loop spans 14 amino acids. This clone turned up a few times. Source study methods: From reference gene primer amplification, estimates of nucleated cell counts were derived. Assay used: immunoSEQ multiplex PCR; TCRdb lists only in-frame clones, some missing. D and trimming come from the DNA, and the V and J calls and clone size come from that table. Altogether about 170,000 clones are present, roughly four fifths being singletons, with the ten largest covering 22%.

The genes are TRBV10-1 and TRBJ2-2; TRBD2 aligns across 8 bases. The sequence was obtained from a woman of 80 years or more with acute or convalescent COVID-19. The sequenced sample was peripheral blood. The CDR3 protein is CASSRLAFDGELFF. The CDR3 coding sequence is TGCGCCAGCAGTCGACTAGCGTTTGACGGGGAGCTGTTTTTT.